The 22 T cell receptor beta chains presented below share a single source sample, sequenced in a study of blood T cell repertoires in COVID-19. Measured with immunoSEQ multiplex PCR; TCRdb has only the in-frame clones, and not every one. The repertoire consists of 35,000 to 45,000 clones, with roughly 88% occurring once and the leading ten covering about 4%. Sequenced input: peripheral blood. These receptors all stem from a human donor in a cohort sampled during active COVID-19.

This clone was recorded only once. The chain uses TRBV19 and TRBJ2-3; 7 bases map to TRBD2. J lost 5 bases, V lost 8 bases, and 13 bases had no gene match. Germline loops: CDR1 LNHDA, CDR2 SQIVND (reference sequence). The CDR3 extends over 15 amino acids. The CDR3 DNA reads as TGTGCCAGTCCTCCCGGGGCGGGAGACATAGATACGCAGTATTTT. Amino acid sequence: CASPPGAGDIDTQYF.

V is TRBV7-9 and J is TRBJ2-2, with D hard to call. Germline V gene lookup returns CDR1 SEHNR and CDR2 FQNEAQ (reference sequence). Trimming took 6 bases from V and 5 from J, leaving 7 bases between them. There are 12 residues in the CDR3. The CDR3: CASRVDTGELFF. CDR3 bases: TGTGCCAGCAGGGTAGATACCGGGGAGCTGTTTTTT.

This sequence joins TRBV9 and TRBJ2-5; 14 bases are a match to TRBD2. V shed 3 bases, J shed 4 bases, and the junction held 8 bases outside the gene matches. Germline CDR1 reads SGDLS; CDR2 reads YYNGEE. There are 17 residues in the CDR3. This CDR3 is CASSASGTSGGGETQYF. The CDR3 DNA reads TGTGCCAGCAGCGCGTCCGGGACTAGCGGGGGCGGAGAGACCCAGTACTTC.

This rearrangement joins TRBV9 to TRBJ2-5, with TRBD2 as a possible D gene (5 bases). Trimming shortened V by 0 bases and J by 5 bases, and 11 bases separated the two germline ends. Per the germline V gene, CDR1 is SGDLS and CDR2 is YYNGEE. The CDR3 length is 14 residues. CDR3 in amino acids: CASSVGLEGETQYF. CDR3 bases: TGTGCCAGCAGCGTAGGCCTAGAGGGCGAGACCCAGTACTTC.

Only one count was recorded for this clone. The J gene is TRBJ1-1, the V gene TRBV5-1, with D uncertain. With 7 bases removed from V and 4 bases from J, the gap between germline ends came to 8 bases. CDR3 size: 11 residues. Per the germline V gene, CDR1 is SGHRS and CDR2 is YFSETQ. CDR3 bases: TGCGCCAGCCGAGGAGGCACTGAAGCTTTCTTT. This codes for CASRGGTEAFF. Full variable domain (missing parts from reference TRBV5-1 and TRBJ1-1): KAGVTQTPRYLIKTRGQQVTLSCSPISGHRSVSWYQQTPGQGLQFLFEYFSETQRNKGNFPGRFSGRQFSNSRSEMNVSTLELGDSALYLCASRGGTEAFFGQGTRLTVV.

The CDR3, as DNA: TGTGCCAGCAGCCAGGGGGCGGGCAATCAGCCCCAGCATTTT. Translating it yields CASSQGAGNQPQHF. This chain joins TRBV28 and TRBJ1-5, with 8 bases lining up with TRBD1. Trimming removed 6 bases from V and 2 bases from J; junction bases left unmatched: 3. This CDR3 spans 14 amino acids. Germline V gene lookup returns CDR1 MDHEN and CDR2 SYDVKM.

The chain is built from TRBV5-1 and TRBJ2-2, with unresolved D. V lost 0 bases and J lost 4, with 10 bases in between. The CDR3 is made up of 15 amino acids. Germline V gene lookup returns CDR1 SGHRS and CDR2 YFSETQ. CDR3 nucleotide sequence: TGCGCCAGCAGCTTGGAGACATTTCCCACCGGGGAGCTGTTTTTT. Translation gives CASSLETFPTGELFF.

DNA for the CDR3: TGTGCCAGCAGTCATGACCCCGGGACAGGGGACGAGACCCAGTACTTC. Amino acids: CASSHDPGTGDETQYF. The chain has TRBV5-5 and TRBJ2-5, with 10 nucleotides matching TRBD1. Germline CDR1 SGHKS, CDR2 YYEKEE (reference sequence). The junction had 12 bases not matched to a gene; V was cut back by 5 bases and J by 5 bases. This CDR3 is built from 16 residues.

This clone was detected only a few times. This chain connects TRBV5-4 to TRBJ1-3, with 9 bases aligning to TRBD1. The CDR3 extends over 16 amino acids. From germline, CDR1 is SGHNT and CDR2 YYREEE (reference sequence). The ends lost 4 bases at V and 2 bases at J; junction bases unmatched: 7. This chain's CDR3 is CASSPGRDRAGNTIYF. CDR3 nucleotides: TGTGCCAGCAGCCCGGGCCGGGACAGGGCTGGAAACACCATATATTTT.

V usage is TRBV29-1 and J usage is TRBJ1-1, with 7 bases identical to TRBD1. Per germline, CDR1 SQVTM and CDR2 ANQGSEA. CDR3 length: 16 residues. Trimming cost V 4 bases and J 1 base; bases outside gene matches: 12. The CDR3 loop is CSVGQGVGAPNTEAFF. CDR3 DNA sequence: TGCAGCGTTGGTCAGGGGGTGGGGGCCCCGAACACTGAAGCTTTCTTT.

This clone has just one count. The genes are TRBV7-9 and TRBJ1-2; possibly TRBD1 for D (6 bases). Looked up from germline, CDR1 is SEHNR and CDR2 is FQNEAQ (reference sequence). Trimming took 5 bases from V and 6 from J, leaving 10 bases between them. CDR3 size: 12 residues. In DNA form, the CDR3 reads TGTGCCAGCAGCCCACCAGGGGATGGCTACACCTTC. Protein product: CASSPPGDGYTF. The whole variable domain, remainder taken from reference TRBV7-9 and TRBJ1-2, is DTGVSQNPRHKITKRGQNVTFRCDPISEHNRLYWYRQTLGQGPEFLTYFQNEAQLEKSRLLSDRFSAERPKGSFSTLEIQRTEQGDSAMYLCASSPPGDGYTFGSGTRLTVV.

This chain connects TRBV7-6 to TRBJ2-3; TRBD2 matches at 11 bases. V lost 1 base, J lost 2 bases, and 2 bases stayed unmatched. CDR1 is SGHVS and CDR2 is FNYEAQ in the germline V gene. This CDR3 spans 16 amino acids. CDR3: CASSLGLAGITDTQYF. The CDR3 region has the DNA TGTGCCAGCAGCTTAGGACTAGCGGGGATCACAGATACGCAGTATTTT.

The chain joins TRBV4-2 to TRBJ1-2; weak D call: TRBD1 (5 bases). The CDR3 is made up of 15 amino acids. V gave up 2 bases and J gave up 3 bases, with 13 bases separating them. In germline, CDR1 is LGHNA, CDR2 YNFKEQ. The CDR3 is CASSQLGGVDYGYTF. The CDR3 DNA reads as TGTGCCAGCAGCCAATTGGGAGGGGTTGACTATGGCTACACCTTC.

V usage is TRBV27 and J usage is TRBJ1-6; 9 nucleotides match TRBD1. This CDR3 has 15 amino acids. Germline CDR1 and CDR2: MNHEY and SMNVEV (reference sequence). V lost 4 bases, J lost 8 bases, and 6 bases stayed unmatched. In DNA form, the CDR3 reads TGTGCCAGCAGTTCGTCCGGGACAGGGTATTCACCCCTCCACTTT. Encoded protein: CASSSSGTGYSPLHF.

The chain employs TRBV20-1 and TRBJ2-7; D remains unclear. With 3 bases removed from V and 7 bases from J, the gap between germline ends came to 7 bases. The germline gives CDR1 DFQATT, CDR2 SNEGSKA (reference sequence). The CDR3 runs to 10 residues. CDR3 sequence reads: CSASVREQYF. The CDR3 region has the DNA TGCAGTGCTAGTGTCCGGGAGCAGTACTTC.

The J gene is TRBJ2-5, the V gene TRBV5-6, with 10 nucleotides matching TRBD2. V lost 4 bases to trimming and J lost 5 bases; unmatched junction nucleotides: 17. The CDR3 is made up of 18 amino acids. Germline loops: CDR1 SGHDT, CDR2 YYEEEE. The CDR3: CASSDLTPSGGGWETQYF. CDR3 coding DNA: TGTGCCAGCAGCGATCTTACACCTAGCGGGGGCGGCTGGGAGACCCAGTACTTC. The entire variable domain, with the rest obtained from reference TRBV5-6 and TRBJ2-5, is as follows: DAGVTQSPTHLIKTRGQQVTLRCSPKSGHDTVSWYQQALGQGPQFIFQYYEEEERQRGNFPDRFSGHQFPNYSSELNVNALLLGDSALYLCASSDLTPSGGGWETQYFGPGTRLLVL.

The chain is built from TRBV4-1 and TRBJ2-2; possible D gene TRBD2, 6 bases. V lost 5 bases and J lost 5, with 21 bases in between. Germline V gene sequence: CDR1 MGHRA, CDR2 YSYEKL. This CDR3 comprises 17 residues. CDR3 in amino acids: CASSLRTGGIGTGELFF. CDR3 in DNA: TGCGCCAGCAGCTTACGCACAGGAGGGATAGGGACCGGGGAGCTGTTTTTT.

The sample holds one count of this clone. The rearrangement links TRBV6-6 to TRBJ2-3; D possibly corresponds to TRBD2 (6 bases). Between the trimmed V and J ends, which lost 6 bases and 6 bases, there was a span of 10 bases. The germline V gene has CDR1 MNHNY and CDR2 SVGAGI (reference sequence). The CDR3 spans 12 residues. CDR3 amino acids: CASSARGDTQYF. CDR3 DNA: TGTGCCAGCAGCGCCCGGGGGGATACGCAGTATTTT.

V is TRBV11-2 and J is TRBJ2-3; no reliable D call. This CDR3 spans 15 amino acids. The V and J ends lost 0 bases and 4 bases respectively, with 11 bases between them. Looked up from germline, CDR1 is SGHAT and CDR2 is FQNNGV. In DNA form, the CDR3 reads TGTGCCAGCAGCTTAGAATTGTCTGGGCCAGATACGCAGTATTTT. Amino acids: CASSLELSGPDTQYF.

This clone was seen a handful of times. This sequence joins TRBV4-2 and TRBJ1-1, with D perhaps matching TRBD1 (5 bases). V shed 3 bases and J shed 4 bases, with 18 bases lying between them. CDR1 is LGHNA and CDR2 is YNFKEQ in the germline V gene. The CDR3 contains 16 residues. CDR3 DNA: TGTGCCAGCAGCCAGGCCGAAGGTAGGGGCGGCACTGAAGCTTTCTTT. Residues: CASSQAEGRGGTEAFF.

This clone turned up a few times. The chain employs TRBV6-1 and TRBJ1-2; D remains unclear. V gave up 3 bases and J gave up 8 bases, with 16 bases separating them. This CDR3 has 14 amino acids. Germline V gene lookup returns CDR1 MNHNS and CDR2 SASEGT. CDR3 sequence reads: CASSELEQSGGYTF. CDR3 DNA sequence: TGTGCCAGCAGTGAGTTGGAACAATCAGGCGGCTACACCTTC.

This chain connects TRBV19 to TRBJ1-2; the D gene is possibly TRBD1 (6 bases). Germline V gene lookup returns CDR1 LNHDA and CDR2 SQIVND (reference sequence). The CDR3 sequence is 13 residues long. V gave up 3 bases and J gave up 4 bases, with 9 bases separating them. The CDR3 is CASSMAQGYGYTF. As DNA, the CDR3 is TGTGCCAGTAGTATGGCACAGGGCTATGGCTACACCTTC.